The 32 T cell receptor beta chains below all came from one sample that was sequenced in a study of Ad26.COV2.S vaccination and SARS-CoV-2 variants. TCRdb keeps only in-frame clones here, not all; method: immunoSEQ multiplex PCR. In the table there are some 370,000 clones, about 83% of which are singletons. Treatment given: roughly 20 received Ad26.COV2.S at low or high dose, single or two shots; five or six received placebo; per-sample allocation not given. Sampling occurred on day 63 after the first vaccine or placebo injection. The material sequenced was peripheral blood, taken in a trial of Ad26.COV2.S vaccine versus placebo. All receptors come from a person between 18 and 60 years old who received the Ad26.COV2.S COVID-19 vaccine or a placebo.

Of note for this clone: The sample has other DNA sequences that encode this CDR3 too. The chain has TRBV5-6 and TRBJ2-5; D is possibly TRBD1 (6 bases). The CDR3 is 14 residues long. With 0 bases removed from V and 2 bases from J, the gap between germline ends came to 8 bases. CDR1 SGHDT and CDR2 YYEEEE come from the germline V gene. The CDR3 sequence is CASSLGTVQETQYF. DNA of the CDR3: TGTGCCAGCAGCTTGGGGACAGTTCAAGAGACCCAGTACTTC.

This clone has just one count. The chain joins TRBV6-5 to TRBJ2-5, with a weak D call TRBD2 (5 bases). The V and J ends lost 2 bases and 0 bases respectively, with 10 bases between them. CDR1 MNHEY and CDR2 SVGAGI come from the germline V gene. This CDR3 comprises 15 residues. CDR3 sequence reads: CASSYGAGDQETQYF. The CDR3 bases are TGTGCCAGCAGTTACGGTGCGGGCGACCAAGAGACCCAGTACTTC.

CDR3 sequence: CASRRGNTQYF. CDR3 bases: TGTGCCAGCAGACGAGGGAATACGCAGTATTTT. The gene calls are TRBV5-6 and TRBJ2-3; D perhaps matches TRBD2 (5 bases). The CDR3 contains 11 residues. Looked up from germline, CDR1 is SGHDT and CDR2 is YYEEEE. Between the trimmed V and J ends, which lost 5 bases and 7 bases, there was a span of 8 bases.

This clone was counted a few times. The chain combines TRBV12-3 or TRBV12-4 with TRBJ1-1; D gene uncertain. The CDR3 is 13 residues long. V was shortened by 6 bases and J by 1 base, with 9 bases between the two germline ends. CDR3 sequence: CASSRGSNTEAFF. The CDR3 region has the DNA TGTGCCAGCAGCCGAGGGTCGAACACTGAAGCTTTCTTT.

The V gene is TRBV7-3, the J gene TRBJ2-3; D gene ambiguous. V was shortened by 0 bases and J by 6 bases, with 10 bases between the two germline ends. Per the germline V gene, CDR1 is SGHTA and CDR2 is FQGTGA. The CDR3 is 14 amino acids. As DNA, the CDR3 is TGTGCCAGCAGCTTAACCCCCGTTGGGGATACGCAGTATTTT. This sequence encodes CASSLTPVGDTQYF.

CDR3 amino acids: CASSDPTSSNEQFF. The CDR3 DNA follows: TGTGCCAGCAGTGATCCGACTAGCAGCAATGAGCAGTTCTTC. The chain carries TRBV25-1 and TRBJ2-1; TRBD2 agrees at 7 bases. J lost 6 bases, V lost 3 bases, and 5 bases had no gene match. CDR3 size: 14 residues. Germline V gives CDR1 MGHDK, CDR2 SYGVNS.

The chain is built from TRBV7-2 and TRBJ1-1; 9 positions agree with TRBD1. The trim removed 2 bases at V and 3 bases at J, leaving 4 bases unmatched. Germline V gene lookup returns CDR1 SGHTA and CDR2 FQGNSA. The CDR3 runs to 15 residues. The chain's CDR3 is CASSLTGGLYTEAFF. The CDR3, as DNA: TGTGCCAGCAGCTTAACAGGGGGCCTGTACACTGAAGCTTTCTTT.

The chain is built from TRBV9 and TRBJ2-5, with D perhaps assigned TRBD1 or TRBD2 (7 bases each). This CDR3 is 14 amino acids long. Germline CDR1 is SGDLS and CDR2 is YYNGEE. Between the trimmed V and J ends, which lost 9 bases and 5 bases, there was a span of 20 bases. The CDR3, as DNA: TGTGCCACCTCTCAGGGGGGCGGGAGTGAGACCCAGTACTTC. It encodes CATSQGGGSETQYF.

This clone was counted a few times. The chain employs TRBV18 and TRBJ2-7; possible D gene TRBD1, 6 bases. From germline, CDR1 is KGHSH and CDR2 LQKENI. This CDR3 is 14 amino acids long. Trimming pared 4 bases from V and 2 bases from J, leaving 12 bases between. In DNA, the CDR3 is TGTGCCAGCTCACGCTCCAGGACAGCCTACGAGCAGTACTTC. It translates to CASSRSRTAYEQYF.

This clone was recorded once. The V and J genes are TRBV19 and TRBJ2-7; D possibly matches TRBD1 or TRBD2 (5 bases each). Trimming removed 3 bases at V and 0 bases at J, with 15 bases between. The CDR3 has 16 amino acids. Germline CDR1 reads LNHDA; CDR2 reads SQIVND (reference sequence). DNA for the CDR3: TGTGCCAGTAGTATGGGAGCGTGGGGGTTCTCCTACGAGCAGTACTTC. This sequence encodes CASSMGAWGFSYEQYF.

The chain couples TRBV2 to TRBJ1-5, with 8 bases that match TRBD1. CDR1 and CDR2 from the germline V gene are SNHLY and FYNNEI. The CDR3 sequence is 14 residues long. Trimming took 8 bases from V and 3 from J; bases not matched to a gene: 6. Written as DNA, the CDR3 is TGTGCCAGCGAGGGACAGGCCGTCAATCAGCCCCAGCATTTT. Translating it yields CASEGQAVNQPQHF.

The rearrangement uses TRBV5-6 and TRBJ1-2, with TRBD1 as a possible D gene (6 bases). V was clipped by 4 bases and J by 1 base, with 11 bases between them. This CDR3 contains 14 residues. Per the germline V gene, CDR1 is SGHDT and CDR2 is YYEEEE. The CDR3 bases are TGTGCCAGCAGCGTACAGGGCAGTAACTATGGCTACACCTTC. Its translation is CASSVQGSNYGYTF. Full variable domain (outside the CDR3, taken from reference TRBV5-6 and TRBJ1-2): DAGVTQSPTHLIKTRGQQVTLRCSPKSGHDTVSWYQQALGQGPQFIFQYYEEEERQRGNFPDRFSGHQFPNYSSELNVNALLLGDSALYLCASSVQGSNYGYTFGSGTRLTVV.

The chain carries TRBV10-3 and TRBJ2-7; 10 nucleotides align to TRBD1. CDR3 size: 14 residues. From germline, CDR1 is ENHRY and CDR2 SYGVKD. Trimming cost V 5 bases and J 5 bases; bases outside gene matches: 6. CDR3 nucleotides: TGTGCCATCAGTTCCGGGACAGGGGTAGACGAGCAGTACTTC. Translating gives CAISSGTGVDEQYF.

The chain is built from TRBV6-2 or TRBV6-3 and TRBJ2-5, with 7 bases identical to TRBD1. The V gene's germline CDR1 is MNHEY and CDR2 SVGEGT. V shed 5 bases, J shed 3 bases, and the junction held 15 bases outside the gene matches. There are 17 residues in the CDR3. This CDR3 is CASSLVIRIGTEETQYF. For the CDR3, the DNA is TGTGCCAGCAGTCTTGTGATCCGTATCGGGACAGAAGAGACCCAGTACTTC.

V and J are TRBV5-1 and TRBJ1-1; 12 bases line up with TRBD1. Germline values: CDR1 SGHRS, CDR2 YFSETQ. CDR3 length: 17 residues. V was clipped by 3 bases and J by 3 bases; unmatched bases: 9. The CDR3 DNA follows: TGCGCCAGCAGCTCGCGGGGACAGGGGGCAGGGCACACTGAAGCTTTCTTT. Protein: CASSSRGQGAGHTEAFF.

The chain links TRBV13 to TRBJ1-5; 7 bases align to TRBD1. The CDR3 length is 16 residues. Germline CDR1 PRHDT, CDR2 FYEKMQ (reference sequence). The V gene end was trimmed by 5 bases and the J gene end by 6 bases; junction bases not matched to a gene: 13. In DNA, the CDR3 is TGTGCCAGCAGCACACCTAAGACAGGGTTTCGTCAGCCCCAGCATTTT. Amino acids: CASSTPKTGFRQPQHF. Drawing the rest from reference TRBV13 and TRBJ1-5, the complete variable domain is AAGVIQSPRHLIKEKRETATLKCYPIPRHDTVYWYQQGPGQDPQFLISFYEKMQSDKGSIPDRFSAQQFSDYHSELNMSSLELGDSALYFCASSTPKTGFRQPQHFGDGTRLSIL.

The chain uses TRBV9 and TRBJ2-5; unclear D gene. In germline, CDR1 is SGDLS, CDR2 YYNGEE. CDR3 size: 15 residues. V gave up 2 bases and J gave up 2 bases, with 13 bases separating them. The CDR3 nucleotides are TGTGCCAGCAGCGTCGACCCGGACGGACAAGAGACCCAGTACTTC. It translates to CASSVDPDGQETQYF.

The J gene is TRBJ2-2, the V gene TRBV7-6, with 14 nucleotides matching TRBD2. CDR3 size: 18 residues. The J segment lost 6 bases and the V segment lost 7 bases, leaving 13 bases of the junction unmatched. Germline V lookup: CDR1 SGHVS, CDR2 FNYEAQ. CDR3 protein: CASTPGLAGALSAGELFF. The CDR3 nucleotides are TGTGCCAGCACGCCGGGACTAGCGGGAGCCCTCTCGGCCGGGGAGCTGTTTTTT.

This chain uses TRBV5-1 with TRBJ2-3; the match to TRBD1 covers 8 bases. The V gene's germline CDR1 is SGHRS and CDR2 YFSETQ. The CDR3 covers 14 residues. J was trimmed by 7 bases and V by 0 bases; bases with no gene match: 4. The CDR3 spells CASSLGTGRNTQYF. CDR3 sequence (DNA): TGCGCCAGCAGCTTGGGGACAGGGCGGAATACGCAGTATTTT.

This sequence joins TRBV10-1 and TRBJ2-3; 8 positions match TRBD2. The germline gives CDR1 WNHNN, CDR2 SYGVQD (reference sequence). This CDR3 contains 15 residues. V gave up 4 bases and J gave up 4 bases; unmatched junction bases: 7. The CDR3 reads CASSVELAGPDTQYF. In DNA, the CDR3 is TGCGCCAGCAGTGTGGAATTAGCGGGACCAGATACGCAGTATTTT.

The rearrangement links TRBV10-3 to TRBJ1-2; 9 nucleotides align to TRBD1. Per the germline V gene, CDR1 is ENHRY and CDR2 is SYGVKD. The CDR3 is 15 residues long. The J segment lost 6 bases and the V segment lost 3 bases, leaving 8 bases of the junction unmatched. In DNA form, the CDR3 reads TGTGCCATCAGTGATTGGGGGACAGGGAAGGATGGCTACACCTTC. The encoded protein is CAISDWGTGKDGYTF.

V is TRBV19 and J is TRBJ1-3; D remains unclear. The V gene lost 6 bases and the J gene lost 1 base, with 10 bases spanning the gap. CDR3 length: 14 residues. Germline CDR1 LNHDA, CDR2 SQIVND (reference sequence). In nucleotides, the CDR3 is TGTGCCAGTAGGCTGGGCGCATCTGGAAACACCATATATTTT. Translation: CASRLGASGNTIYF.

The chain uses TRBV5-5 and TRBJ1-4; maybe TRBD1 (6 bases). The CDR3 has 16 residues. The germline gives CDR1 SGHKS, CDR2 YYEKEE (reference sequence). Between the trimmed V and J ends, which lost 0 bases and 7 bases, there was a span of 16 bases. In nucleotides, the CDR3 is TGTGCCAGCAGCTTGGTTACCGGGGGCTCTCGTGAAAAACTGTTTTTT. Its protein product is CASSLVTGGSREKLFF.

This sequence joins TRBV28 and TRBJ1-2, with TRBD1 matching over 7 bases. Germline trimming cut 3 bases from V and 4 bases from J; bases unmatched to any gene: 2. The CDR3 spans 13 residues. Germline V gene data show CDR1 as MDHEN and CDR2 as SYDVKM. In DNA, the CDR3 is TGTGCCAGCAGTTTCGGGGACAGCTATGGCTACACCTTC. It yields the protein CASSFGDSYGYTF.

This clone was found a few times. This CDR3 is CASGLQGAMQPQHF. The CDR3 DNA reads as TGTGCTAGTGGTTTACAGGGGGCGATGCAGCCCCAGCATTTT. The chain employs TRBV12-5 and TRBJ1-5; 9 bases are a match to TRBD1. CDR1 is LGHNT and CDR2 is FRNRAP in the germline V gene. This CDR3 has 14 residues. V dropped 3 bases and J dropped 7; count of bases not matched to a gene: 4. The variable domain in full, with the rest retrieved from reference TRBV12-5 and TRBJ1-5, is DARVTQTPRHKVTEMGQEVTMRCQPILGHNTVFWYRQTMMQGLELLAYFRNRAPLDDSGMPKDRFSAEMPDATLATLKIQPSEPRDSAVYFCASGLQGAMQPQHFGDGTRLSIL.

The CDR3 region is CASSSAPGQGDADTQYF. In DNA form, the CDR3 reads TGTGCCAGCAGTTCCGCCCCCGGGCAGGGGGACGCAGATACGCAGTATTTT. The rearrangement links TRBV27 to TRBJ2-3; 7 positions match TRBD1. The V segment lost 4 bases and the J segment 4 bases; nucleotides outside the gene matches: 14. The CDR3 length is 17 residues. The germline gives CDR1 MNHEY, CDR2 SMNVEV (reference sequence).

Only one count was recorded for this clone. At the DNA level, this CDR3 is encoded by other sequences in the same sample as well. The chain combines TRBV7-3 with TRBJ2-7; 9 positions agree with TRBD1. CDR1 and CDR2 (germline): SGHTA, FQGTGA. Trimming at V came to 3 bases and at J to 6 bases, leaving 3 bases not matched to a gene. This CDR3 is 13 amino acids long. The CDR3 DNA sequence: TGTGCCAGCAGCTTCGGACAGGGGAGCGAGCAGTACTTC. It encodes CASSFGQGSEQYF.

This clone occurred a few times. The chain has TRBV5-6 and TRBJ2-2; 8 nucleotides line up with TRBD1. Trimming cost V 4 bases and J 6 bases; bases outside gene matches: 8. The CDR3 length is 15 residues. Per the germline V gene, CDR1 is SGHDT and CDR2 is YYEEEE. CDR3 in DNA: TGTGCCAGCAGCCCCGGCAGGGGGCGAGCCGGGGAGCTGTTTTTT. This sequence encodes CASSPGRGRAGELFF.

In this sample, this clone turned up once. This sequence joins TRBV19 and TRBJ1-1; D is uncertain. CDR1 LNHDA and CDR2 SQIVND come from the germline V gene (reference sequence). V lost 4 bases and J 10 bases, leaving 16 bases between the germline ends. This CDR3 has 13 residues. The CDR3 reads CASSTYPGAAAFF. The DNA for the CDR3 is TGTGCCAGTAGTACCTACCCGGGAGCGGCAGCTTTCTTT.

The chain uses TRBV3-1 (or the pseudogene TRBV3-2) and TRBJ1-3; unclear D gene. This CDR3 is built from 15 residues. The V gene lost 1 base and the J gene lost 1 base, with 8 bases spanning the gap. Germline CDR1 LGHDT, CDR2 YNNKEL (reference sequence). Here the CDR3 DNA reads TGTGCCAGCAGCCAAGTACCCGGGTCTGGAAACACCATATATTTT. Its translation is CASSQVPGSGNTIYF.

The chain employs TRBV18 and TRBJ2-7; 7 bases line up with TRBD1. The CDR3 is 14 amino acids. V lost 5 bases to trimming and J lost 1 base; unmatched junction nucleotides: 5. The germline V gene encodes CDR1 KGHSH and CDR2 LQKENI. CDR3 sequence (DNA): TGTGCCAGCTCAGAAGACAGGGATTCCTACGAGCAGTACTTC. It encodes CASSEDRDSYEQYF.

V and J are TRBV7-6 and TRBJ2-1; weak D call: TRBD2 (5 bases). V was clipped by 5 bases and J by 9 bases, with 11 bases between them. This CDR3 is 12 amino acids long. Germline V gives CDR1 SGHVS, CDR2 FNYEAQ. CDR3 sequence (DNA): TGTGCCAGCAGCCTAAAGGAGGCTGAGCAGTTCTTC. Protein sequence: CASSLKEAEQFF.